This passage covers 17 T cell receptor beta chains from one sample sequenced in a study of response to subunit inactivated influenza vaccine. Each CDR3 protein gets one entry after TCRdb re-called the RT-PCR reads with MiXCR. The sample lists about 520,000 distinct CDR3 sequences; approximately 7.2% were seen once. This material consisted of PBMCs from blood, taken roughly 24 months after vaccination. These receptor sequences come from a man aged 50-75 years who received an inactivated influenza vaccine.

The table lists this clonotype with a few counts. The rearrangement uses TRBV5-6 and TRBJ2-7; D unclear. In germline, CDR1 is SGHDT, CDR2 YYEEEE. Trimming pared 2 bases from V and 2 bases from J, leaving 11 bases between. This CDR3 comprises 14 residues. The CDR3 sequence: CASSFPTLTYEQYF. Here the CDR3 DNA reads TGTGCCAGCAGCTTTCCGACTCTCACCTACGAGCAGTACTTC.

This clonotype came up many times. This chain uses TRBV5-1 with TRBJ1-1, with D uncertain. Looked up from germline, CDR1 is SGHRS and CDR2 is YFSETQ. Trimming removed 3 bases at V and 1 base at J, with 10 bases between. The CDR3 runs to 14 residues. CDR3 coding DNA: TGCGCCAGCAGCTCAACTACACAGAACACTGAAGCTTTCTTT. This gives the protein CASSSTTQNTEAFF. Full variable domain (remainder filled in from reference TRBV5-1 and TRBJ1-1): KAGVTQTPRYLIKTRGQQVTLSCSPISGHRSVSWYQQTPGQGLQFLFEYFSETQRNKGNFPGRFSGRQFSNSRSEMNVSTLELGDSALYLCASSSTTQNTEAFFGQGTRLTVV.

This clonotype appeared many times. V usage is TRBV3-1 and J usage is TRBJ2-2, with D perhaps TRBD1 or TRBD2 (5 bases each). This CDR3 comprises 16 residues. Per the germline V gene, CDR1 is LGHDT and CDR2 is YNNKEL (reference sequence). V lost 3 bases and J 2 bases, leaving 13 bases between the germline ends. CDR3 loop: CASSHRDRFNTGELFF. As DNA, the CDR3 is TGTGCCAGCAGCCACCGGGACCGATTTAACACCGGGGAGCTGTTTTTT.

Only a few counts were recorded for this clonotype. The CDR3 here is CSASSSSGAKQETQYF. DNA for the CDR3: TGCAGTGCTAGTTCATCTAGCGGGGCAAAACAAGAGACCCAGTACTTC. The V and J genes are TRBV20-1 and TRBJ2-5; TRBD2 matches at 9 bases. J was trimmed by 2 bases and V by 3 bases; bases with no gene match: 10. This CDR3 comprises 16 residues. The germline CDR1 and CDR2 sequences are DFQATT and SNEGSKA (reference sequence).

This clonotype was counted ten times or more. The chain combines TRBV7-9 with TRBJ1-2; no reliable D call. CDR1 SEHNR and CDR2 FQNEAQ come from the germline V gene (reference sequence). The CDR3 totals 14 residues. Trimming cost V 1 base and J 2 bases, with 8 bases left between them. For the CDR3, the DNA is TGTGCCAGCAGCTTAGAGGAGACCAACTATGGCTACACCTTC. Its protein is CASSLEETNYGYTF.

Only a few counts were recorded for this clonotype. The CDR3 loop reads CASSQAYRAYEQYF. CDR3 DNA: TGCGCCAGCAGCCAAGCTTACAGGGCCTACGAGCAGTACTTC. The chain uses TRBV4-1 and TRBJ2-7; D perhaps matches TRBD1 (6 bases). The CDR3 sequence is 14 residues long. Germline V lookup: CDR1 MGHRA, CDR2 YSYEKL. The V gene lost 1 base and the J gene lost 2 bases, with 9 bases spanning the gap.

V gene TRBV20-1 combines with J gene TRBJ1-6, with 8 bases fitting TRBD1. V shed 6 bases and J 15 bases; nucleotides not matched to a gene: 10. CDR1 DFQATT and CDR2 SNEGSKA come from the germline V gene (reference sequence). The CDR3 has 12 amino acids. The CDR3 DNA follows: TGCAGTGCAATCGGACAGGGAGTATTCCTCCACTTT. Translating gives CSAIGQGVFLHF.

This clonotype was found a few times. The chain links TRBV7-9 to TRBJ2-7, with 8 bases matching TRBD1. Germline CDR1 and CDR2: SEHNR and FQNEAQ (reference sequence). The CDR3 totals 15 residues. After removal of 5 bases from V and 3 bases from J, the junction contained 9 bases not matched to a gene. CDR3 bases: TGTGCCAGCAGCCCCACGGGACAGGAGCGCTACGAGCAGTACTTC. This codes for CASSPTGQERYEQYF.

This sequence joins TRBV7-6 and TRBJ2-1, with unresolved D. The germline V and J ends were trimmed by 3 bases and 9 bases, with 6 bases remaining between them. This CDR3 contains 11 residues. The germline gives CDR1 SGHVS, CDR2 FNYEAQ. Written as DNA, the CDR3 is TGTGCCAGCAGCTTTCAAATTGAGCAGTTCTTC. Translation gives CASSFQIEQFF. The variable domain in full, with the rest retrieved from reference TRBV7-6 and TRBJ2-1, is GAGVSQSPRYKVTKRGQDVALRCDPISGHVSLYWYRQALGQGPEFLTYFNYEAQQDKSGLPNDRFSAERPEGSISTLTIQRTEQRDSAMYRCASSFQIEQFFGPGTRLTVL.

This clonotype has only a few counts. The rearrangement joins TRBV5-6 to TRBJ2-7, with D perhaps TRBD1 (6 bases). CDR3 length: 15 residues. In germline, CDR1 is SGHDT, CDR2 YYEEEE. Deletions cut 3 bases from V and 2 bases from J, with 15 bases between. CDR3 sequence reads: CASSSPGASTYEQYF. DNA for the CDR3: TGTGCCAGCAGCTCACCAGGGGCATCTACCTACGAGCAGTACTTC.

V gene TRBV6-5 combines with J gene TRBJ1-6; D is undetermined. Germline assignment: CDR1 MNHEY and CDR2 SVGAGI. This CDR3 contains 17 residues. Trimming removed 0 bases from V and 0 bases from J, with 9 bases in between. CDR3 residues: CASSYSTRGSYNSPLHF. The CDR3 DNA sequence: TGTGCCAGCAGTTACTCGACCCGGGGCTCCTATAATTCACCCCTCCACTTT.

This clonotype has at least ten counts. The CDR3 sequence: CSVEGSGRNYNEQFF. Here the CDR3 DNA reads TGCAGCGTTGAAGGGAGCGGGAGGAACTACAATGAGCAGTTCTTC. V usage is TRBV29-1 and J usage is TRBJ2-1; 9 positions agree with TRBD2. The CDR3 is 15 residues long. J was trimmed by 3 bases and V by 1 base; bases with no gene match: 4. Germline CDR1 and CDR2: SQVTM and ANQGSEA.

This clonotype came up many times. The chain links TRBV5-6 to TRBJ2-2; D is perhaps TRBD1 (5 bases). CDR3 size: 17 residues. The V end lost 0 bases, the J end lost 5 bases, and 17 bases lay between the germline ends. Germline assignment: CDR1 SGHDT and CDR2 YYEEEE. As DNA, the CDR3 is TGTGCCAGCAGCTTGGGGCCCACAGGCTTTAGGACCGGGGAGCTGTTTTTT. Protein: CASSLGPTGFRTGELFF.

The V gene is TRBV11-2, the J gene TRBJ2-3; TRBD1 agrees at 8 bases. V was pared by 3 bases and J by 1 base, with 12 bases of the junction left unmatched. The germline V gene encodes CDR1 SGHAT and CDR2 FQNNGV. This CDR3 is built from 18 residues. The chain's CDR3 is CASSLQGAIALGTDTQYF. The DNA of the CDR3 is TGTGCCAGCAGCTTGCAGGGGGCGATAGCCTTGGGCACAGATACGCAGTATTTT.

The chain employs TRBV20-1 and TRBJ2-1; TRBD2 is a possible D gene (6 bases). The CDR3 length is 11 residues. The V and J ends lost 6 bases and 10 bases respectively, with 13 bases between them. Germline CDR1 reads DFQATT; CDR2 reads SNEGSKA (reference sequence). The chain's CDR3 is CSATIAAEQFF. The CDR3 nucleotides read TGCAGTGCGACCATAGCGGCCGAGCAGTTCTTC.

This clonotype has a count of ten or more. CDR3 residues: CASSQDSGGSGANVLTF. CDR3 sequence (DNA): TGCGCCAGCAGCCAAGATTCGGGGGGCTCTGGGGCCAACGTCCTGACTTTC. The chain links TRBV4-3 to TRBJ2-6; TRBD2 agrees at 7 bases. V trimming: 0 bases; J trimming: 0 bases; junction bases outside the gene matches: 2. In germline, CDR1 is LGHNA, CDR2 YSLEER. The length of the CDR3 is 17 residues.

J is TRBJ2-4 and V is TRBV21-1; the D call TRBD1 from the table was never checked on the DNA. TRBV21-1 is a known pseudogene. This CDR3 is built from 16 residues. The CDR3 sequence: CASSRSSGRAKNIQYF. The CDR3 nucleotides are TGTGCCAGCAGCAGAAGCTCCGGGAGAGCCAAAAACATTCAGTACTTC.